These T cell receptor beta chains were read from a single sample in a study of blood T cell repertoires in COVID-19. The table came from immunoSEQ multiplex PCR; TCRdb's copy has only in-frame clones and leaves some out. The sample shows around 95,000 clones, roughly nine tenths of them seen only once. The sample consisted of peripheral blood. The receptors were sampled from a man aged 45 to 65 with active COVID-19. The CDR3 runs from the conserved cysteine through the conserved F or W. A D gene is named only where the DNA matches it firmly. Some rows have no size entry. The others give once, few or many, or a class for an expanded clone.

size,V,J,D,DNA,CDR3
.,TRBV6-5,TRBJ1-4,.,TGTGCCAGCAGTACGGACAAGGGCCTAAATGAAAAACTGTTTTTT,CASSTDKGLNEKLFF
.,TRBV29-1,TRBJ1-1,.,TGCAGCGTTGAAGACGTACAGGGCGGTGGGACTGAAGCTTTCTTT,CSVEDVQGGGTEAFF
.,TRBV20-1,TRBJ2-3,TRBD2,TGCAGTGCTAGTCGGGGGGGCCCGGATACGCAGTATTTT,CSASRGGPDTQYF
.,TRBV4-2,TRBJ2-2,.,TGTGCCAGCAACCCGACTGGGAACACCGGGGAGCTGTTTTTT,CASNPTGNTGELFF
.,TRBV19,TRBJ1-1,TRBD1,TGTGCCAGCGGTAGACAGGGGAACACTGAAGCTTTCTTT,CASGRQGNTEAFF
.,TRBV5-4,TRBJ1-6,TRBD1,TGTGCCAGCAGCCAGGACAGGAATAATTCACCCCTCCACTTT,CASSQDRNNSPLHF
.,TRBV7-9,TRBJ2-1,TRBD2,TGTGCCAGCAGCTCGTTCCTAGCGGGGGAGGGCAATGAGCAGTTCTTC,CASSSFLAGEGNEQFF
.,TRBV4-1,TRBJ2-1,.,TGCGCCAGCAGCCAAAAGACAGGCGAGCAGTTCTTC,CASSQKTGEQFF
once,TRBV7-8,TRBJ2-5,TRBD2,TGTGCCAGCGGTCGGGAGGGCCGGGAGACCCAGTACTTC,CASGREGRETQYF
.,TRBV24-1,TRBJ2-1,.,TGTGCCACCAGTGGTCCCCCAGGGGCCTCGGGGAATGAGCAGTTCTTC,CATSGPPGASGNEQFF